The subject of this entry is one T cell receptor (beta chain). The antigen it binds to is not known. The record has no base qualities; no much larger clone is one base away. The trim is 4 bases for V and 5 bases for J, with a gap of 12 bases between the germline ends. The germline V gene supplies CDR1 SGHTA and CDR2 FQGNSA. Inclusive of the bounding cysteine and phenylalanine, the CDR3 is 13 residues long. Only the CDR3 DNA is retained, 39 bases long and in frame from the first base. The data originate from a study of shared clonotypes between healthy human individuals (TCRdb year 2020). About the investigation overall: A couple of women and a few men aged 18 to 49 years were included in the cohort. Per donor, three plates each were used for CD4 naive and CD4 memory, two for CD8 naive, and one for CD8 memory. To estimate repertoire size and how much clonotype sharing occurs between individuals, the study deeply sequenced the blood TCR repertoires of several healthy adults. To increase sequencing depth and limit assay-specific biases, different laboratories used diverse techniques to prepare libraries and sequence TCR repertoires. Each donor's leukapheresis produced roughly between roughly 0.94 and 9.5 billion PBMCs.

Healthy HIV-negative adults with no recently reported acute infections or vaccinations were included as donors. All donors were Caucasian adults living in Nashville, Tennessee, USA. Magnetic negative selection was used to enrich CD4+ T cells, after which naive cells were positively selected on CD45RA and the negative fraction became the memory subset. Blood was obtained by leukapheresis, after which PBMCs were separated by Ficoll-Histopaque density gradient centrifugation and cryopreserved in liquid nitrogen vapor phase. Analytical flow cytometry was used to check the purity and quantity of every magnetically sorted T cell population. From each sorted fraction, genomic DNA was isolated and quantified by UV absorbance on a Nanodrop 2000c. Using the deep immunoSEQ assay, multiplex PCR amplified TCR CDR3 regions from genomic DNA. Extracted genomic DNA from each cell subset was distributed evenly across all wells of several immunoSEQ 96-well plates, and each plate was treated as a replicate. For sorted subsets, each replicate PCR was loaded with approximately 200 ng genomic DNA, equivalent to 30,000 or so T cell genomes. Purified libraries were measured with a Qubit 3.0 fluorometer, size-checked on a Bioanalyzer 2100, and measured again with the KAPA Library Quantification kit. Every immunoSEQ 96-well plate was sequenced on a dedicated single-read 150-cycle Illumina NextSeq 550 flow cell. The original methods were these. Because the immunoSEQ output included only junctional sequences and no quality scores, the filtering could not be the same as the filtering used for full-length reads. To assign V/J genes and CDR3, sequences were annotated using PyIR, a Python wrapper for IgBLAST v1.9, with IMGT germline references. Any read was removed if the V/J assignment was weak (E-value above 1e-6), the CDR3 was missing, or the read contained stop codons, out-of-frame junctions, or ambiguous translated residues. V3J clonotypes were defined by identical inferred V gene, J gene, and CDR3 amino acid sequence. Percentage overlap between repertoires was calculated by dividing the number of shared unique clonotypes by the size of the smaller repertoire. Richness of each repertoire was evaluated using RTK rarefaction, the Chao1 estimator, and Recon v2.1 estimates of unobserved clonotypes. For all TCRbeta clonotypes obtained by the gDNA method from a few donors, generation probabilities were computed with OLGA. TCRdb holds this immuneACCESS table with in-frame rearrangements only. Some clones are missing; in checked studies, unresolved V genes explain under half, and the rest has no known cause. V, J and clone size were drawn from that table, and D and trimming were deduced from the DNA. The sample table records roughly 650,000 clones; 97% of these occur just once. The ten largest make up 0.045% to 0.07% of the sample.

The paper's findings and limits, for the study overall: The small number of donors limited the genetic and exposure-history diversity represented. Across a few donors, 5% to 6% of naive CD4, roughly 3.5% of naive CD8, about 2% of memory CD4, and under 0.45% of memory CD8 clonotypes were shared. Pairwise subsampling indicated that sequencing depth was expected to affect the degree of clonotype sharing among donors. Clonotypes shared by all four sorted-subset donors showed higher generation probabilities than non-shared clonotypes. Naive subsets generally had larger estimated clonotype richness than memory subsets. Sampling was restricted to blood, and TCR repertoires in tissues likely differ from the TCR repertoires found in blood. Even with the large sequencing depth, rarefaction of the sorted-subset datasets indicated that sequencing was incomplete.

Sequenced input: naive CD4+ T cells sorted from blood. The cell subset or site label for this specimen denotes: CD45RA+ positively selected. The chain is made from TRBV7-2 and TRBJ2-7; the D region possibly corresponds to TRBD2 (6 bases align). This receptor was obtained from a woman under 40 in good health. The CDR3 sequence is CASSSPTGDEQYF. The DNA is TGTGCCAGCAGCTCACCGACGGGGGACGAGCAGTACTTC.